These T cell receptor beta chains were read from a single sample in a study of molecular identifiers for immune sequencing clone quantification. A single record per CDR3 protein comes from TCRdb applying MiXCR to the PCR reads. The sample lists about 640,000 distinct CDR3 sequences; about 20% were seen once. The sequencing input was naive CD8+ T cells from blood, with Jurkat cell RNA spiked in. The source of these receptors is a human donor in good health. Some libraries in this study had Jurkat cell RNA spiked in. Each CDR3 is given with its conserved first and last residue. Fields, in order: clone size, J gene, D gene, V gene, CDR3 DNA, CDR3 protein. The D gene is left open where the match is weak. Only some rows state a clone size, as once, few, many or a class for expanded clones.

>many|TRBJ2-7|-|TRBV24-1
TGTGCCACCAGTGATTCGTACGAGCAGTACTTC
CATSDSYEQYF
>many|TRBJ2-7|TRBD2|TRBV4-1
TGCGCCAGCAGCCAAGGTAGCGGGGGCACCGCGTACGAGCAGTACTTC
CASSQGSGGTAYEQYF
>many|TRBJ1-4|-|TRBV12-3/TRBV12-4
TGTGCCAGCAGTTTCGGCATAGACCCTGAAAAACTGTTTTTT
CASSFGIDPEKLFF
>-|TRBJ2-1|-|TRBV12-3/TRBV12-4
TGTGCCAGCAGTTTAGCCAGGGGTTACAATGTGCAGTTCTTC
CASSLARGYNVQFF
>many|TRBJ1-5|-|TRBV19
TGTGCCAGTAAAATCGGGATGCTTAGCAATCAGCCCCAGCATTTT
CASKIGMLSNQPQHF
>many|TRBJ2-3|-|TRBV12-3/TRBV12-4
TGTGCCAGCACTTCGGGCAGCACAGATACGCAGTATTTT
CASTSGSTDTQYF
>many|TRBJ2-7|-|TRBV29-1
TGCAGCGTTGGAAGAGGCGGTTACTACGAGCAGTACTTC
CSVGRGGYYEQYF
>many|TRBJ1-1|-|TRBV25-1
TGTGCCAGCAGTGTAACGGTTTCCACTGAAGCTTTCTTT
CASSVTVSTEAFF
>-|TRBJ2-1|-|TRBV11-2
TGTGCCAGCAGCTTATGGCCCTCCTACAATGAGCAGTTCTTC
CASSLWPSYNEQFF
>-|TRBJ2-3|TRBD2|TRBV7-9
TGTGCCAGCAGCACAAATAATCTAAGCGGGGGCCTACCTATCACAGATACGCAGTATTTT
CASSTNNLSGGLPITDTQYF
>many|TRBJ2-7|TRBD1|TRBV2
TGTGCCAGCATCCCAGACAGGGGGAGAGCCTACGAGCAGTACTTC
CASIPDRGRAYEQYF
>-|TRBJ1-4|TRBD1|TRBV4-1
TGCGCCAGCGGCCTGGGACAGGGGGCGCCTAATGAAAAACTGTTTTTT
CASGLGQGAPNEKLFF
>-|TRBJ2-7|-|TRBV9
TGTGCCAGCAGCGTAGGGGGGTCTGACACCTACGAGCAGTACTTC
CASSVGGSDTYEQYF
>-|TRBJ2-7|-|TRBV13
TGTGCCAGCAGCTTGGGTGCCAGGGGACCCTACGAGCAGTACTTC
CASSLGARGPYEQYF
>many|TRBJ2-7|-|TRBV5-6
TGTGCCAGCAGCTGGGGGGACTCCCACGAGCAGTACTTC
CASSWGDSHEQYF
>-|TRBJ2-5|TRBD1|TRBV11-2
TGTGCCAGCAGCTTACAGGACAGGTGGGGGGAGACCCAGTACTTC
CASSLQDRWGETQYF
>few|TRBJ2-7|TRBD2|TRBV7-6
TGTGCCAGCAGCTTAGATGCGGGGGAAGCCTACGAGCAGTACTTC
CASSLDAGEAYEQYF
>-|TRBJ2-2|TRBD2|TRBV5-3
TGTGCCAGCAGTTGGTTAGCGGGGGGGCGTACCGGGGAGCTGTCTTTT
CASSWLAGGRTGELSF
>many|TRBJ2-3|TRBD2|TRBV6-5
TGTGCCAGCAGCCGGGGGACTAGCGGAGGCACAGATACGCAGTATTTT
CASSRGTSGGTDTQYF
>many|TRBJ2-7|TRBD2|TRBV14
TGTGCCAGCAGCCAGGTAGCGGGTCCCTACGAGCAGTACTTC
CASSQVAGPYEQYF
>many|TRBJ2-1|-|TRBV7-9
TGTGCCAGCAGCTTAGGACTAGGTCTAAATGAGCAGTTCTTC
CASSLGLGLNEQFF
>few|TRBJ2-7|-|TRBV6-2/TRBV6-3
TGTGCCAGCAGTTATATATTGGGGGTCGGCTACGAGCAGTACTTC
CASSYILGVGYEQYF
>few|TRBJ1-5|TRBD1|TRBV4-1
TGCGCCAGCAGCCAAGGAACAGGGGCCATCGATCAGCCCCAGCATTTT
CASSQGTGAIDQPQHF
>many|TRBJ2-1|-|TRBV24-1
TGTGCCACCAGTGCATCCGGGATTCTCGGGTATGAGCAGTTCTTC
CATSASGILGYEQFF
>many|TRBJ2-5|-|TRBV6-5
TGTGCCAGCAGTTACTGGGGAGGACTTGAACGGTACCAAGAGACCCAGTACTTC
CASSYWGGLERYQETQYF
>few|TRBJ2-7|-|TRBV6-2/TRBV6-3
TGTGCCAGCGCCGGGGGGACAACCTACGAGCAGTACTTC
CASAGGTTYEQYF
>-|TRBJ2-6|-|TRBV6-2/TRBV6-3
TGTGCCAGCAGTTACTTCGCTGCAGAGGGCGGGGGCGTCTGGGCCAACGTCCTGACTTTC
CASSYFAAEGGGVWANVLTF
>few|TRBJ2-1|-|TRBV4-3
TGCGCCAGCAGCCAGAGTTTAGCGTATAGCTCCTACAATGAGCAGTTCTTC
CASSQSLAYSSYNEQFF